The 20 T cell receptor beta chains below come from one sample, sequenced in a study of T cell responses to AZD1222 COVID-19 vaccine. Sequencing used immunoSEQ multiplex PCR; TCRdb keeps in-frame clones, though not all of them. In the table there are 90,000 to 150,000 clones, about 90% of which are singletons. The source was peripheral blood, collected on day 0 of AZD1222 vaccination. The source is an adult in good health.

V and J are TRBV3-1 (or the pseudogene TRBV3-2) and TRBJ2-5; TRBD2 matches at 12 bases. This CDR3 contains 19 residues. Looked up from germline, CDR1 is LGHDT and CDR2 is YNNKEL (reference sequence). The J segment lost 2 bases and the V segment lost 4 bases, leaving 14 bases of the junction unmatched. CDR3: CASSLSLLAGGSGQETQYF. The CDR3 nucleotides are TGTGCCAGCAGCCTCTCACTACTAGCGGGAGGATCCGGTCAAGAGACCCAGTACTTC.

The chain uses TRBV5-5 and TRBJ2-5; D gene uncertain. Trimming left V 0 bases short and J 3 bases short, with 6 bases between. CDR1 and CDR2 from the germline V gene are SGHKS and YYEKEE (reference sequence). The CDR3 is 13 amino acids. In nucleotides, the CDR3 is TGTGCCAGCAGCTTGGCCGTGGAAGAGACCCAGTACTTC. It codes for CASSLAVEETQYF.

This clone is a singleton in its sample. V and J are TRBV5-1 and TRBJ2-3; TRBD2 aligns across 13 bases. Trimming removed 4 bases from V and 0 bases from J; junction bases left unmatched: 8. CDR1 and CDR2 from the germline V gene are SGHRS and YFSETQ. CDR3 length equals 18 residues. CDR3 sequence reads: CASSNRGTSGASTDTQYF. For the CDR3, the DNA is TGCGCCAGCAGCAATCGGGGGACTAGCGGGGCTAGCACAGATACGCAGTATTTT. Drawing the rest from reference TRBV5-1 and TRBJ2-3, the complete variable domain is KAGVTQTPRYLIKTRGQQVTLSCSPISGHRSVSWYQQTPGQGLQFLFEYFSETQRNKGNFPGRFSGRQFSNSRSEMNVSTLELGDSALYLCASSNRGTSGASTDTQYFGPGTRLTVL.

This clone was detected only once. V is TRBV4-2 and J is TRBJ2-2; tentatively, D is TRBD2 (7 bases). Germline V gene data show CDR1 as LGHNA and CDR2 as YNFKEQ. V gave up 0 bases and J gave up 7 bases, with 15 bases separating them. This CDR3 is 16 amino acids long. The DNA for the CDR3 is TGTGCCAGCAGCCAAGATCCCCCAGGGGAGGGCGGGGAGCTGTTTTTT. It encodes CASSQDPPGEGGELFF.

The rearrangement joins TRBV19 to TRBJ2-7, with D unresolved. The CDR3 contains 16 residues. CDR1 LNHDA and CDR2 SQIVND come from the germline V gene (reference sequence). V was clipped by 4 bases and J by 0 bases, with 16 bases between them. As DNA, the CDR3 is TGTGCCAGTAGTAACGGTCGCGGCGTATACTCCTACGAGCAGTACTTC. This sequence encodes CASSNGRGVYSYEQYF.

The chain carries TRBV2 and TRBJ2-6, with D perhaps assigned TRBD1 or TRBD2 (6 bases each). Germline CDR1 reads SNHLY; CDR2 reads FYNNEI. The germline V and J ends were trimmed by 8 bases and 2 bases, with 16 bases remaining between them. This CDR3 is built from 16 residues. CDR3 in amino acids: CASVRRGGTGANVLTF. The CDR3 DNA reads TGTGCCAGCGTACGAAGAGGGGGGACTGGGGCCAACGTCCTGACTTTC.

The CDR3 DNA reads TGTGCCAGCTCACCACCGGGTTGGCAGGGGGCCGGAATTGATGAAAAACTGTTTTTT. Protein product: CASSPPGWQGAGIDEKLFF. This chain links TRBV18 with TRBJ1-4, with 8 bases identical to TRBD1. Germline V CDR1 and CDR2: KGHSH, LQKENI. V dropped 0 bases and J dropped 6; count of bases not matched to a gene: 15. This CDR3 has 19 residues.

The DNA of the CDR3 is TGTGCCACCAGTGATTTCCAGGGGGTGATGGGGAATGAGCAGTTCTTC. The encoded protein is CATSDFQGVMGNEQFF. V is TRBV24-1 and J is TRBJ2-1; 7 bases map to TRBD1. J lost 7 bases, V lost 1 base, and 9 bases had no gene match. The CDR3 spans 16 residues. From germline, CDR1 is KGHDR and CDR2 SFDVKD.

J is TRBJ2-1 and V is TRBV6-6; D is undetermined. This CDR3 has 12 amino acids. The V end lost 2 bases, the J end lost 8 bases, and 7 bases lay between the germline ends. The germline CDR1 and CDR2 sequences are MNHNY and SVGAGI (reference sequence). Here the CDR3 DNA reads TGTGCCAGCAGTTACGAAGTATATGAGCAGTTCTTC. This codes for CASSYEVYEQFF.

The rearrangement uses TRBV19 and TRBJ2-1, with 7 positions matching TRBD1. Trimming removed 5 bases from V and 9 bases from J; junction bases left unmatched: 10. Germline V gives CDR1 LNHDA, CDR2 SQIVND (reference sequence). CDR3 size: 14 residues. CDR3 sequence reads: CASSPQTGMGEQFF. The CDR3 coding sequence is TGTGCCAGTAGTCCTCAGACAGGGATGGGTGAGCAGTTCTTC.

The chain employs TRBV5-1 and TRBJ2-6; a possible D gene is TRBD1 (6 bases). The ends were cut back, 5 bases at V and 3 bases at J, with 12 bases in the middle. This CDR3 spans 15 amino acids. The germline gives CDR1 SGHRS, CDR2 YFSETQ. The CDR3 reads CASRPVQGGANVLTF. In DNA, the CDR3 is TGCGCCAGCAGACCTGTACAGGGTGGGGCCAACGTCCTGACTTTC.

V is TRBV7-9 and J is TRBJ2-7; no firm D call. The germline V and J ends were trimmed by 2 bases and 0 bases, with 14 bases remaining between them. CDR1 SEHNR and CDR2 FQNEAQ come from the germline V gene (reference sequence). The CDR3 loop spans 16 amino acids. The CDR3: CASSLFQAASSYEQYF. DNA of the CDR3: TGTGCCAGCAGCTTATTTCAGGCGGCCAGCTCCTACGAGCAGTACTTC.

The chain has TRBV25-1 and TRBJ2-1, with D possibly being TRBD1 or TRBD2 (5 bases each). The germline V gene encodes CDR1 MGHDK and CDR2 SYGVNS. The CDR3 covers 14 residues. Trimming shortened V by 7 bases and J by 4 bases, and 14 bases separated the two germline ends. This CDR3 is CASTPGRNYNEQFF. The CDR3 nucleotides are TGTGCCAGCACTCCGGGACGTAATTACAATGAGCAGTTCTTC.

This sequence joins TRBV2 and TRBJ1-5; D may be TRBD1 (5 bases). The CDR3 covers 14 residues. CDR1 and CDR2 from the germline V gene are SNHLY and FYNNEI. V shed 3 bases and J shed 6 bases, with 12 bases lying between them. The CDR3 bases are TGTGCCAGCAGTGAGCAGGACATAGGTCAGCCCCAGCATTTT. Translation gives CASSEQDIGQPQHF.

This CDR3 reads CASSQDWGSPLHF. The CDR3 DNA reads as TGTGCCAGCAGCCAAGATTGGGGTTCACCCCTCCACTTT. The genes are TRBV7-2 and TRBJ1-6; no clear D gene. Germline-derived CDR1 and CDR2 are SGHTA and FQGNSA. The CDR3 consists of 13 residues. Trimming took 5 bases from V and 9 from J, leaving 11 bases between them.

The rearrangement links TRBV19 to TRBJ1-1, with D possibly being TRBD1 (6 bases). The V end lost 5 bases, the J end lost 5 bases, and 21 bases lay between the germline ends. Per the germline V gene, CDR1 is LNHDA and CDR2 is SQIVND (reference sequence). The CDR3 is made up of 16 amino acids. CDR3 region: CASSPGDVTGWTEAFF. The CDR3, as DNA: TGTGCCAGTAGTCCAGGGGACGTCACTGGTTGGACTGAAGCTTTCTTT.

The rearrangement uses TRBV2 and TRBJ1-2; 7 positions match TRBD1. CDR1 is SNHLY and CDR2 is FYNNEI in the germline V gene. The CDR3 has 16 amino acids. The J segment lost 6 bases and the V segment lost 7 bases, leaving 17 bases of the junction unmatched. CDR3 sequence: CASTQRKSDRLHGYTF. CDR3 sequence (DNA): TGTGCCAGCACCCAGAGGAAATCGGACAGGCTTCATGGCTACACCTTC.

V usage is TRBV19 and J usage is TRBJ1-5, with D perhaps TRBD1 (5 bases). V was pared by 3 bases and J by 5 bases, with 8 bases between. Germline assignment: CDR1 LNHDA and CDR2 SQIVND (reference sequence). The CDR3 spans 13 residues. CDR3 sequence: CASSIRGDQPQHF. CDR3 bases: TGTGCCAGTAGTATTCGAGGGGATCAGCCCCAGCATTTT.

The chain combines TRBV6-5 with TRBJ2-7; TRBD1 is a possible D gene (5 bases). This CDR3 comprises 14 residues. Trimming stripped 6 bases from V and 7 bases from J, with 19 bases between. Germline CDR1 is MNHEY and CDR2 is SVGAGI. CDR3 region: CASSHRGRGTEQYF. In DNA, the CDR3 is TGTGCCAGCAGCCACCGAGGTAGGGGTACGGAGCAGTACTTC.

V usage is TRBV10-3 and J usage is TRBJ2-5, with D maybe TRBD2 (5 bases). Looked up from germline, CDR1 is ENHRY and CDR2 is SYGVKD. The CDR3 is 15 amino acids. Trimming left V 2 bases short and J 3 bases short, with 13 bases between. This chain's CDR3 is CAISEPTGREETQYF. The CDR3 coding sequence is TGTGCCATCAGTGAGCCCACGGGAAGGGAAGAGACCCAGTACTTC.